A single sample gave rise to the 15 T cell receptor beta chains below, sequenced in a study of T cells after yellow fever vaccination. TCRdb re-called the 5' RACE reads through MiXCR, storing one row per CDR3 protein. The table includes about 240,000 distinct CDR3 sequences, 6.9% detected once. Material: CD4+ T cells sorted from PBMCs, obtained 15 days after the yellow fever booster vaccination. The receptor source for this set is a man aged 25-45 years who received the YFV17D yellow fever vaccine.

This clonotype was picked up many times. At one end, the junction sequence differs from germline, possibly due to a read error. The CDR3 reads CASSPGIGTTFF. CDR3 sequence (DNA): TGTGCCAGCAGTCCTGGGATCGGGACGACGTTTTTT. The rearrangement joins TRBV12-3 or TRBV12-4 to TRBJ2-3, with D perhaps given as TRBD1 or TRBD2 (5 bases each). The CDR3 consists of 12 residues.

The chain combines TRBV7-8 with TRBJ2-1; no clear D gene. Germline V lookup: CDR1 SGHVS, CDR2 FQNEAQ. With 2 bases removed from V and 8 bases from J, the gap between germline ends came to 13 bases. The CDR3 is made up of 14 amino acids. The CDR3 here is CASSLISAGDEQFF. The CDR3 nucleotides are TGTGCCAGCAGCTTAATATCAGCAGGCGATGAGCAGTTCTTC.

This clonotype was picked up many times. V and J are TRBV10-3 and TRBJ2-7; D not resolved. Germline CDR1 and CDR2: ENHRY and SYGVKD. V was pared by 0 bases and J by 7 bases, with 7 bases between. The CDR3 is 12 residues long. CDR3 sequence reads: CAISESMGEQYF. The CDR3, as DNA: TGTGCCATCAGTGAGTCCATGGGAGAGCAGTACTTC.

This clonotype was observed a few times. The V gene is TRBV7-2, the J gene TRBJ2-7; no firm D call. The V end was cut by 3 bases, the J end by 7 bases, with 13 bases between. This CDR3 comprises 13 residues. Per the germline V gene, CDR1 is SGHTA and CDR2 is FQGNSA. The CDR3 DNA sequence: TGTGCCAGCAGCTTTCAATGGGGATCAGAGCAGTACTTC. The encoded protein is CASSFQWGSEQYF.

This clonotype was picked up many times. V usage is TRBV29-1 and J usage is TRBJ2-7, with D possibly being TRBD1 (6 bases). This CDR3 has 12 residues. Germline V gene sequence: CDR1 SQVTM, CDR2 ANQGSEA. V was trimmed by 1 base and J by 3 bases, leaving 7 bases between them. The CDR3 nucleotides are TGCAGCGTTGAAGGGACAGACTACGAGCAGTACTTC. It is translated as CSVEGTDYEQYF.

The chain links TRBV5-1 to TRBJ2-4, with D maybe TRBD2 (6 bases). Germline CDR1 reads SGHRS; CDR2 reads YFSETQ. V was trimmed by 4 bases and J by 3 bases, leaving 26 bases between them. The CDR3 extends over 19 amino acids. For the CDR3, the DNA is TGCGCCAGCAGCCCTGGACTACTTAAAGAGGCGAGGCTCAAAAACATTCAGTACTTC. Translated: CASSPGLLKEARLKNIQYF.

V usage is TRBV7-6 and J usage is TRBJ2-7, with D possibly being TRBD2 (5 bases). The CDR3 contains 20 residues. The germline V gene has CDR1 SGHVS and CDR2 FNYEAQ. V gave up 2 bases and J gave up 1 base, with 27 bases separating them. The CDR3 DNA reads as TGTGCCAGCAGCTTAAGTCGCGGAGGCCGCCCCCAGACCGGATCCTACGAGCAGTACTTC. This gives the protein CASSLSRGGRPQTGSYEQYF.

This clonotype was counted a few times. The chain uses TRBV7-9 and TRBJ2-7; a weak D match, TRBD2 (5 bases). The germline gives CDR1 SEHNR, CDR2 FQNEAQ (reference sequence). This CDR3 is 12 amino acids long. V dropped 4 bases and J dropped 2 bases, with 6 bases sitting between them. Written as DNA, the CDR3 is TGTGCCAGCAGCTACGGGACCTACGAGCAGTACTTC. This codes for CASSYGTYEQYF.

This clonotype was detected only a few times. J is TRBJ2-3 and V is TRBV19; the match to TRBD2 covers 11 bases. V was clipped by 6 bases and J by 4 bases; unmatched bases: 6. CDR1 is LNHDA, CDR2 SQIVND, per germline (reference sequence). The length of the CDR3 is 15 residues. The CDR3 here is CASSPTSGIPDTQYF. The CDR3 coding sequence is TGTGCCAGTAGCCCGACTAGCGGGATCCCAGATACGCAGTATTTT.

The chain employs TRBV12-3 or TRBV12-4 and TRBJ2-2; 7 nucleotides line up with TRBD1. With V trimmed by 10 bases and J by 3 bases, 5 bases remained unmatched. The CDR3 length is 13 residues. DNA for the CDR3: TGTGCCAACTCTGACAGGGACACCGGGGAGCTGTTTTTT. It is translated as CANSDRDTGELFF.

This clonotype was seen many times. The V call is TRBV5-1, the J call TRBJ2-7, with 10 bases that match TRBD2. Looked up from germline, CDR1 is SGHRS and CDR2 is YFSETQ. V was pared by 0 bases and J by 5 bases, with 11 bases of the junction left unmatched. The CDR3 extends over 17 amino acids. The CDR3 here is CASSLALTTSGEDEQYF. The CDR3 bases are TGCGCCAGCAGCTTGGCTTTGACTACTAGCGGGGAAGACGAGCAGTACTTC.

The chain joins TRBV4-2 to TRBJ2-7; D remains ambiguous. Trimming took off 3 bases at V and 0 bases at J, with 12 bases between the two ends. The CDR3 totals 15 residues. Per the germline V gene, CDR1 is LGHNA and CDR2 is YNFKEQ. For the CDR3, the DNA is TGTGCCAGCAGCCACTTAGACTCGAGCTCCTACGAGCAGTACTTC. It yields the protein CASSHLDSSSYEQYF.

This clonotype has just a few counts. This chain connects TRBV11-2 to TRBJ2-7; TRBD2 matches 12 bases. The trim removed 1 base at V and 7 bases at J, leaving 11 bases unmatched. Germline V lookup: CDR1 SGHAT, CDR2 FQNNGV. The CDR3 loop spans 17 amino acids. The CDR3: CASSLVPTSGRTGEQYF. The CDR3 nucleotides are TGTGCCAGCAGCTTAGTTCCAACTAGCGGGAGGACTGGTGAGCAGTACTTC.

This clonotype was observed a few times. V and J are TRBV18 and TRBJ2-1; 11 bases are a match to TRBD2. CDR3 size: 19 residues. Trimming cost V 2 bases and J 0 bases; bases outside gene matches: 9. Germline-derived CDR1 and CDR2 are KGHSH and LQKENI. The CDR3 spells CASSPVASGRLSSYNEQFF. DNA for the CDR3: TGTGCCAGCTCACCAGTGGCTAGCGGGAGGCTAAGCTCCTACAATGAGCAGTTCTTC.

The J gene is TRBJ2-1, the V gene TRBV5-4, with TRBD2 matching over 12 bases. Trimming at V came to 0 bases and at J to 8 bases, leaving 3 bases not matched to a gene. Germline loops: CDR1 SGHNT, CDR2 YYREEE (reference sequence). The CDR3 totals 15 residues. The DNA of the CDR3 is TGTGCCAGCAGCTTGGAGCTAGCGGGAGGGCATGAGCAGTTCTTC. Translated, it gives CASSLELAGGHEQFF.